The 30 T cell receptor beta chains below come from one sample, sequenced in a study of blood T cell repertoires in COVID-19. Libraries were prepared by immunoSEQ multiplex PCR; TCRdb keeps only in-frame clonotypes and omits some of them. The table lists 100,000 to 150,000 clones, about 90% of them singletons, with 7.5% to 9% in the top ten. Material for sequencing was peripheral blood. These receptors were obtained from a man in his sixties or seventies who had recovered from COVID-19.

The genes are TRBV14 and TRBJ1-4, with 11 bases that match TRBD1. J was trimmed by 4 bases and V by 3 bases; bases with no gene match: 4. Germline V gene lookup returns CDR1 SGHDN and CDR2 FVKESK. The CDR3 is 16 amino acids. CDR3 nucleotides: TGTGCCAGCAGCCAGGACAGGGGGCGGATTAATGAAAAACTGTTTTTT. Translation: CASSQDRGRINEKLFF.

The CDR3 DNA is TGTGCCACCAGTGAGGCTGACAGAGGGAACACCGGGGAGCTGTTTTTT. As protein: CATSEADRGNTGELFF. The rearrangement uses TRBV24-1 and TRBJ2-2, with a weak D call TRBD1 (5 bases). From germline, CDR1 is KGHDR and CDR2 SFDVKD. This CDR3 region has 16 residues. Trimming took 4 bases from V and 1 from J, leaving 12 bases between them.

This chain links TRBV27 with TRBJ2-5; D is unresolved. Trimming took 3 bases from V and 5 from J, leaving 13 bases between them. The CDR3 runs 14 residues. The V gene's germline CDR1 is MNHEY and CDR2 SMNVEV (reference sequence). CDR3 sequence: CASSFLGHRETQYF. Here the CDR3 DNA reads TGTGCCAGCAGTTTTCTAGGTCACCGGGAGACCCAGTACTTC.

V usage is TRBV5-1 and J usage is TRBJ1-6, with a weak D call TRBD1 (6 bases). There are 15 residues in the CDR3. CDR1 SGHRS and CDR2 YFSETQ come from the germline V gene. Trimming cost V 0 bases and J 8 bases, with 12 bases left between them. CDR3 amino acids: CASSLEVDRDSPLHF. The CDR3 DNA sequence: TGCGCCAGCAGCTTGGAAGTGGACAGAGATTCACCCCTCCACTTT.

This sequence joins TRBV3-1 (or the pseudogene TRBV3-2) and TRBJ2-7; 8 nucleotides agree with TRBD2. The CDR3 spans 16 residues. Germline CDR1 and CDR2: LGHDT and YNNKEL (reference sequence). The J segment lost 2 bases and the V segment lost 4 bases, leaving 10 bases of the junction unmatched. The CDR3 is CASSPSGERGTYEQYF. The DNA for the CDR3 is TGTGCCAGCAGCCCCTCAGGCGAGCGGGGGACCTACGAGCAGTACTTC.

The CDR3 DNA sequence: TGCGCCAGCAGCTTGGAGGGACAGATGAATGAAAAACTGTTTTTT. It is translated as CASSLEGQMNEKLFF. The rearrangement joins TRBV5-1 to TRBJ1-4, with 7 bases identical to TRBD1. The CDR3 is 15 amino acids. V was pared by 0 bases and J by 5 bases, with 4 bases of the junction left unmatched. Per the germline V gene, CDR1 is SGHRS and CDR2 is YFSETQ. Drawing the rest from reference TRBV5-1 and TRBJ1-4, the complete variable domain is KAGVTQTPRYLIKTRGQQVTLSCSPISGHRSVSWYQQTPGQGLQFLFEYFSETQRNKGNFPGRFSGRQFSNSRSEMNVSTLELGDSALYLCASSLEGQMNEKLFFGSGTQLSVL.

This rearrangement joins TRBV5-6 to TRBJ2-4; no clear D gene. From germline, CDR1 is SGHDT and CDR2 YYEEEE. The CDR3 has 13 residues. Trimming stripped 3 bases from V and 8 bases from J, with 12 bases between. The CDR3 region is CASSWASEDIQYF. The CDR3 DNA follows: TGTGCCAGCAGCTGGGCCTCGGAAGACATTCAGTACTTC.

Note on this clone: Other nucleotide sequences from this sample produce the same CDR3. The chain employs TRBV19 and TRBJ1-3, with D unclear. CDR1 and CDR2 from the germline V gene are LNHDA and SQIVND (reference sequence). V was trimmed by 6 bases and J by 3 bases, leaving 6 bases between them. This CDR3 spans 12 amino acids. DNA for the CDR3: TGTGCCAGTAGCACCAGTGGAAACACCATATATTTT. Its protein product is CASSTSGNTIYF.

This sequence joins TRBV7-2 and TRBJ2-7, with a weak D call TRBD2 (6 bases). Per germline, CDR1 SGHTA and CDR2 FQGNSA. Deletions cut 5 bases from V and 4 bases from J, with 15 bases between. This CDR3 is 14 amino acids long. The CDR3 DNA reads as TGTGCCAGCAGCCTTTCGGGACTGTTTTACGAGCAGTACTTC. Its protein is CASSLSGLFYEQYF. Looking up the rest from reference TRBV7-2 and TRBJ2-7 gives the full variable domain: GAGVSQSPSNKVTEKGKDVELRCDPISGHTALYWYRQSLGQGLEFLIYFQGNSAPDKSGLPSDRFSAERTGGSVSTLTIQRTQQEDSAVYLCASSLSGLFYEQYFGPGTRLTVT.

The CDR3 DNA is TGTGCCAGCAGCCCAGGGACAGGACTATCCTACGAGCAGTACTTC. Its protein is CASSPGTGLSYEQYF. The chain combines TRBV9 with TRBJ2-7, with 8 nucleotides matching TRBD1. Trimming removed 4 bases from V and 1 base from J; junction bases left unmatched: 7. The germline CDR1 and CDR2 sequences are SGDLS and YYNGEE. The CDR3 is made up of 15 amino acids.

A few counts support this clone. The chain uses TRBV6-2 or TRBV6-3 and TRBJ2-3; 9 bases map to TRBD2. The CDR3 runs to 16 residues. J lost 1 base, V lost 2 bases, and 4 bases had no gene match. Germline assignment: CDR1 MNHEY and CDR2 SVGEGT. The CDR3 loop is CASSYPEREGTDTQYF. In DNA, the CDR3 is TGTGCCAGCAGTTACCCAGAGCGGGAGGGCACAGATACGCAGTATTTT.

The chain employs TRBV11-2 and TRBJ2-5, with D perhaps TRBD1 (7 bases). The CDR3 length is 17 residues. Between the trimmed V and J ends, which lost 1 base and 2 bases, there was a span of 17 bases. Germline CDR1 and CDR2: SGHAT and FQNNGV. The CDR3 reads CASSLGAGQGGQETQYF. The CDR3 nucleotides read TGTGCCAGCAGCTTAGGGGCTGGGCAGGGGGGACAAGAGACCCAGTACTTC.

The CDR3 DNA reads as TGTGCCAGCAGCATACAGGGGGATGAGCAGTTCTTC. Protein: CASSIQGDEQFF. The chain carries TRBV7-3 and TRBJ2-1; 8 nucleotides match TRBD1. The V gene's germline CDR1 is SGHTA and CDR2 FQGTGA. V dropped 5 bases and J dropped 8; count of bases not matched to a gene: 2. CDR3 length: 12 residues. Looking up the rest from reference TRBV7-3 and TRBJ2-1 gives the full variable domain: GAGVSQTPSNKVTEKGKYVELRCDPISGHTALYWYRQSLGQGPEFLIYFQGTGAADDSGLPNDRFFAVRPEGSVSTLKIQRTERGDSAVYLCASSIQGDEQFFGPGTRLTVL.

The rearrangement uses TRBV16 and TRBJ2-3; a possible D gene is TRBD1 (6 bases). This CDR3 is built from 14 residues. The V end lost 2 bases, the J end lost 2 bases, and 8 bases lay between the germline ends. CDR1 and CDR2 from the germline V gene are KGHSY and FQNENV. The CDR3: CASSQGQPTDTQYF. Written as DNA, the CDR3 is TGTGCCAGCAGCCAAGGACAGCCCACAGATACGCAGTATTTT.

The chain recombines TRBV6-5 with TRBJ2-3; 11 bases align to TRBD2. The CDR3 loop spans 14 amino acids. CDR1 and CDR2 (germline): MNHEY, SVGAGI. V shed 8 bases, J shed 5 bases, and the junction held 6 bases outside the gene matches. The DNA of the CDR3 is TGTGCCAGCGAAGTAGCGGGAGGGTTAGATACGCAGTATTTT. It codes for CASEVAGGLDTQYF.

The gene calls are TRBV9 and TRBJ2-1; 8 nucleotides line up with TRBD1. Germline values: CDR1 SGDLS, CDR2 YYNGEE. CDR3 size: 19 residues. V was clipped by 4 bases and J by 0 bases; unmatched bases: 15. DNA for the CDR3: TGTGCCAGCAGCCCCACAAGTCTCGCAGGGGGCCTCTCCTACAATGAGCAGTTCTTC. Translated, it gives CASSPTSLAGGLSYNEQFF.

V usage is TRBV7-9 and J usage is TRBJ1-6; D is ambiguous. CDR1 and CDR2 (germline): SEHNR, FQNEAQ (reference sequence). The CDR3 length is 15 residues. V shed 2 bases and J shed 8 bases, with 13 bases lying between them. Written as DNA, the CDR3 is TGTGCCAGCAGCTTAAGCGGCCGGGCGGATTCACCCCTCCACTTT. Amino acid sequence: CASSLSGRADSPLHF.

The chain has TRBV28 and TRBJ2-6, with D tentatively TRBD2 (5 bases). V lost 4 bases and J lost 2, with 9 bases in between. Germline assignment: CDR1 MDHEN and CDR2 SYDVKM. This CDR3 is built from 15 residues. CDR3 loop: CASSSLAAGANVLTF. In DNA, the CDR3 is TGTGCCAGCAGTTCTCTAGCAGCTGGGGCCAACGTCCTGACTTTC. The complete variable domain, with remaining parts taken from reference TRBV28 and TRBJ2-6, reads DVKVTQSSRYLVKRTGEKVFLECVQDMDHENMFWYRQDPGLGLRLIYFSYDVKMKEKGDIPEGYSVSREKKERFSLILESASTNQTSMYLCASSSLAAGANVLTFGAGSRLTVL.

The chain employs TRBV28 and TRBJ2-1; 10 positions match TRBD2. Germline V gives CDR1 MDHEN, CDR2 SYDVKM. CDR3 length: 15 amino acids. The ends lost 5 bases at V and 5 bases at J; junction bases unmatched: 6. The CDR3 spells CASSLAGDGDNEQFF. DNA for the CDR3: TGTGCCAGCAGTCTAGCGGGAGACGGGGACAATGAGCAGTTCTTC.

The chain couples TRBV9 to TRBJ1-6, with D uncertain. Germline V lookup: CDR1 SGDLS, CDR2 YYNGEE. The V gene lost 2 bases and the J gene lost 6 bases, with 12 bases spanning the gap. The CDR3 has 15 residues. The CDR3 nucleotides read TGTGCCAGCAGCGTGCGGGCATTGGGTAATTCACCCCTCCACTTT. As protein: CASSVRALGNSPLHF.

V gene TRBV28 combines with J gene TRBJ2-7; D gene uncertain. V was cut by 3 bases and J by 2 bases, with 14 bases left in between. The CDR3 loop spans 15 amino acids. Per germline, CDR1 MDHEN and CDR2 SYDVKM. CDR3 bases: TGTGCCAGCAGTTTTCGCGGAATACCCCCCTACGAGCAGTACTTC. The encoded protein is CASSFRGIPPYEQYF.

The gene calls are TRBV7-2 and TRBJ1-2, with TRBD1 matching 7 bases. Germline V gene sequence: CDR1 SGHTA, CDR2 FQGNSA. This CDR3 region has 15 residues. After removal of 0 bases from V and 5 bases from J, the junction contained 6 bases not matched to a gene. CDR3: CASSLAMGQPYGYTF. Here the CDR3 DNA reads TGTGCCAGCAGCTTAGCGATGGGACAGCCGTATGGCTACACCTTC. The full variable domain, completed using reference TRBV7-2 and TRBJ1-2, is GAGVSQSPSNKVTEKGKDVELRCDPISGHTALYWYRQSLGQGLEFLIYFQGNSAPDKSGLPSDRFSAERTGGSVSTLTIQRTQQEDSAVYLCASSLAMGQPYGYTFGSGTRLTVV.

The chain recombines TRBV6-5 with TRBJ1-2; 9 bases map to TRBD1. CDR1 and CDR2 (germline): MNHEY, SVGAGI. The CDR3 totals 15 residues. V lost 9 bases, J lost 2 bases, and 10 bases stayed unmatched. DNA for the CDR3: TGTGCCAGTAGATTATGGGACAGGGAGAACTATGGCTACACCTTC. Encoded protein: CASRLWDRENYGYTF.

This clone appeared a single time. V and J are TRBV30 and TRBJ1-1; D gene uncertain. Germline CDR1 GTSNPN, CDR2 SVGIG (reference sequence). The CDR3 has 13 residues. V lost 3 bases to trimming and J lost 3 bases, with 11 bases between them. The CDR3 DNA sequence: TGTGCCTGGAGAAGAGGTTGGGACACTGAAGCTTTCTTT. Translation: CAWRRGWDTEAFF.

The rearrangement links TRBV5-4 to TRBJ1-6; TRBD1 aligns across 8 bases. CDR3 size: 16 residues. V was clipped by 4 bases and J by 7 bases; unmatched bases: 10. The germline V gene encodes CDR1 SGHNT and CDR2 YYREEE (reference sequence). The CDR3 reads CASSKTPDRANSPLHF. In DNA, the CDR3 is TGTGCCAGCAGCAAAACCCCGGACAGGGCCAATTCACCCCTCCACTTT.

The CDR3 DNA reads as TGTGCCTGGAGCGCGAACTACAGGGTCGGCTATGGCTACACCTTC. This sequence encodes CAWSANYRVGYGYTF. The chain links TRBV30 to TRBJ1-2, with TRBD1 as a possible D gene (6 bases). V lost 3 bases and J lost 4, with 18 bases in between. CDR3 length: 15 amino acids. The germline V gene encodes CDR1 GTSNPN and CDR2 SVGIG (reference sequence).

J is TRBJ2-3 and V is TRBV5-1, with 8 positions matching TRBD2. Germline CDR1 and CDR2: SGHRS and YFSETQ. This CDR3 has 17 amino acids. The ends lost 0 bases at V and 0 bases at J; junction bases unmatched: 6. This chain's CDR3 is CASSLAVAGSSTDTQYF. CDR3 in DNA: TGCGCCAGCAGCTTGGCGGTAGCGGGGTCTAGCACAGATACGCAGTATTTT. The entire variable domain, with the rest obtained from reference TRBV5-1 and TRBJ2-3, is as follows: KAGVTQTPRYLIKTRGQQVTLSCSPISGHRSVSWYQQTPGQGLQFLFEYFSETQRNKGNFPGRFSGRQFSNSRSEMNVSTLELGDSALYLCASSLAVAGSSTDTQYFGPGTRLTVL.

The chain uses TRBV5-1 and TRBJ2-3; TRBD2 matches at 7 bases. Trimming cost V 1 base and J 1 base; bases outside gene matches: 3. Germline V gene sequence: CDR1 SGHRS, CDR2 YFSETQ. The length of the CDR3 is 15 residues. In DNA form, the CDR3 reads TGCGCCAGCAGCTTGTCTAGCGGAGGCACAGATACGCAGTATTTT. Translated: CASSLSSGGTDTQYF.

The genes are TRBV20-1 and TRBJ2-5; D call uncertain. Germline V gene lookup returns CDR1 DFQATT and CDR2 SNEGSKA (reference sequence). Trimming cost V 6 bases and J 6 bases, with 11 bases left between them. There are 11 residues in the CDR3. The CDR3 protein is CSAHWAKTQYF. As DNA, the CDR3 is TGCAGTGCCCATTGGGCGAAGACCCAGTACTTC.

Here the CDR3 DNA reads TGTGCCAGTAGTTTACGACAGCCGAGAGAAGCTTTCTTT. This sequence encodes CASSLRQPREAFF. This chain links TRBV19 with TRBJ1-1; perhaps TRBD1 as D (5 bases). Germline V CDR1 and CDR2: LNHDA, SQIVND (reference sequence). The V and J ends lost 5 bases and 8 bases respectively, with 15 bases between them. CDR3 length equals 13 residues.